Below, 12 T cell receptor beta chains from the same sample are listed, as sequenced in a study of T cell repertoires in cytomegalovirus infection. Using its own MiXCR run on the reads, TCRdb lists one record per CDR3 protein. Among about 530,000 distinct CDR3 sequences listed, approximately 25% were seen once. Sequenced: PBMCs. The receptor set was obtained from a human donor in good health (CMV status not recorded). Some clones in this sample may be carry-over from other donors' samples.

This clonotype was detected only a few times. The CDR3 sequence is CASSPQEGQPQHF. The CDR3 nucleotides are TGTGCCAGCAGTCCCCAGGAGGGACAGCCCCAGCATTTT. The chain recombines TRBV6-2 or TRBV6-3 with TRBJ1-5, with D hard to call. This CDR3 region has 13 residues. The germline V gene encodes CDR1 MNHEY and CDR2 SVGEGT. V was cut by 5 bases and J by 7 bases, with 12 bases left in between.

J is TRBJ1-4 and V is TRBV19, with TRBD1 as a possible D gene (5 bases). Trimming took off 4 bases at V and 7 bases at J, with 10 bases between the two ends. Germline V gives CDR1 LNHDA, CDR2 SQIVND (reference sequence). The CDR3 has 13 amino acids. The CDR3 DNA is TGTGCCAGTAGTACGAGGGGTCCTGAAAAACTGTTTTTT. It specifies CASSTRGPEKLFF.

This clonotype showed up many times. The genes are TRBV7-6 and TRBJ2-2; the D is unclear. The CDR3 consists of 14 residues. Per the germline V gene, CDR1 is SGHVS and CDR2 is FNYEAQ. Deletions cut 5 bases from V and 3 bases from J, with 10 bases between. CDR3 nucleotide sequence: TGTGCCAGCAGCCGAAGAATCGACACCGGGGAGCTGTTTTTT. Translated, it gives CASSRRIDTGELFF.

This clonotype was counted a few times. The chain employs TRBV12-3 or TRBV12-4 and TRBJ1-5, with D possibly TRBD1 on 6 matching bases. V lost 6 bases, J lost 6 bases, and 24 bases lay in between. The CDR3 has 17 amino acids. CDR3 amino acids: CASRTTGPRGIVQPQHF. The CDR3 DNA sequence: TGTGCCAGCAGGACTACAGGGCCCCGTGGTATAGTTCAGCCCCAGCATTTT.

This clonotype was seen ten or more times. The CDR3, as DNA: TGTGCCAGCAGAAAGGCACTAGAGACCCAGTACTTC. It yields the protein CASRKALETQYF. V usage is TRBV7-8 and J usage is TRBJ2-5; D is ambiguous. Trimming took off 6 bases at V and 4 bases at J, with 9 bases between the two ends. The CDR3 is made up of 12 amino acids. Germline-derived CDR1 and CDR2 are SGHVS and FQNEAQ. Using reference TRBV7-8 and TRBJ2-5 for the parts outside the CDR3, the full variable domain is GAGVSQSPRYKVAKRGQDVALRCDPISGHVSLFWYQQALGQGPEFLTYFQNEAQLDKSGLPSDRFFAERPEGSVSTLKIQRTQQEDSAVYLCASRKALETQYFGPGTRLLVL.

The V gene is TRBV11-3, the J gene TRBJ2-2, with 8 bases matching TRBD2. CDR1 and CDR2 (germline): SGHNT, YENEEA. The trim removed 2 bases at V and 1 base at J, leaving 6 bases unmatched. The CDR3 has 17 residues. CDR3 residues: CASSLSSGSLNTGELFF. The CDR3 bases are TGTGCCAGCAGCTTATCTAGCGGGTCATTGAACACCGGGGAGCTGTTTTTT. Using reference TRBV11-3 and TRBJ2-2 for the parts outside the CDR3, the full variable domain is EAGVVQSPRYKIIEKKQPVAFWCNPISGHNTLYWYLQNLGQGPELLIRYENEEAVDDSQLPKDRFSAERLKGVDSTLKIQPAELGDSAVYLCASSLSSGSLNTGELFFGEGSRLTVL.

This chain joins TRBV14 and TRBJ2-7; D not certain. The CDR3 has 11 amino acids. Trimming cost V 1 base and J 7 bases, with 5 bases left between them. The germline CDR1 and CDR2 sequences are SGHDN and FVKESK. The CDR3: CASSQGGEQYV. CDR3 in DNA: TGTGCCAGCAGCCAAGGGGGTGAGCAGTACGTC.

Details on this clonotype: The junction departs from the called germline gene at one end, perhaps through a read error. The chain joins TRBV5-1 to TRBJ2-2, with a weak D call TRBD1 (6 bases). Germline CDR1 and CDR2: SGHRS and YFSETQ. The CDR3 runs 14 residues. The CDR3, as DNA: TGCGCCAGCCGCCAGGGGACGAACACCGGGGAGCTGGTTTTT. Amino acids: CASRQGTNTGELVF.

Only a few counts were recorded for this clonotype. The rearrangement links TRBV6-2 or TRBV6-3 to TRBJ2-1; D ambiguous. CDR3 length equals 14 residues. Germline lookup yields CDR1 MNHEY and CDR2 SVGEGT. V was cut by 8 bases and J by 9 bases, with 20 bases left in between. CDR3 sequence (DNA): TGTGCCAGCTTACCTCCAGGTGGGTCCGGTGAGCAGTTCTTC. Translation: CASLPPGGSGEQFF.

This clonotype was counted many times. J is TRBJ2-7 and V is TRBV7-2; D not resolved. Germline lookup yields CDR1 SGHTA and CDR2 FQGNSA. V lost 3 bases to trimming and J lost 2 bases, with 11 bases between them. This CDR3 contains 14 residues. As DNA, the CDR3 is TGTGCCAGCAGCTTGTACCCGGGCCCCTACGAGCAGTACGTC. Translation gives CASSLYPGPYEQYV.

The J gene is TRBJ1-2, the V gene TRBV7-2; D is possibly TRBD1 (5 bases). V was pared by 5 bases and J by 8 bases, with 18 bases between. This CDR3 comprises 14 residues. Germline V gene sequence: CDR1 SGHTA, CDR2 FQGNSA. The CDR3 DNA is TGTGCCAGCAGCCGCATAGGGAGGGGTCAGGGCTACACCTTC. This gives the protein CASSRIGRGQGYTF.

The table lists this clonotype with a few counts. This chain joins TRBV29-1 and TRBJ2-1; TRBD1 aligns across 7 bases. The CDR3 totals 14 residues. J was trimmed by 4 bases and V by 6 bases; bases with no gene match: 9. Germline lookup yields CDR1 SQVTM and CDR2 ANQGSEA. The CDR3 loop reads CSVNPGQSYNEQFF. CDR3 in DNA: TGCAGCGTAAACCCGGGACAGTCATACAATGAGCAGTTCTTC.